Here is one TCR beta chain with its context. CDR1 is KGHSY and CDR2 is FQNENV in the germline V gene. The CDR3 extends over 14 amino acids. Trimming took off 2 bases at V and 6 bases at J, with 11 bases between the two ends. The PCR had 60 Vbeta and 13 Jbeta primers. Here immunoSEQ multiplex PCR was the method, and the copy in TCRdb shows in-frame clones only, minus some. The data show 150,000 to 170,000 clones, 65% to 85% seen once. This sample was included in a study of cytomegalovirus exposure and HLA in healthy donors. The TCR originated in a man between 18 and 35 years old in good health and CMV-seronegative. This sequence joins TRBV16 and TRBJ2-1, with unresolved D. Material: PBMCs. This CDR3 reads CASSQGPPGNEQFF. Here the CDR3 DNA reads TGTGCCAGCAGCCAAGGGCCCCCCGGCAATGAGCAGTTCTTC.